The 11 T cell receptor beta chains below all came from one sample that was sequenced in a study of cytomegalovirus exposure and HLA in healthy donors. Primers: 60 Vbeta forward and 13 Jbeta reverse. Data came from immunoSEQ multiplex PCR; TCRdb stores just in-frame clones and leaves some out. The sample contains roughly 140,000 clones, around 72% of which appear only once. Sequenced material: PBMCs. Source of these receptors: a man in his forties or fifties in good health and CMV-seronegative.

The table lists this clone with a few counts. The chain recombines TRBV10-3 with TRBJ2-1, with D possibly being TRBD2 (6 bases). The CDR3 totals 14 residues. CDR1 and CDR2 (germline): ENHRY, SYGVKD. With 5 bases removed from V and 6 bases from J, the gap between germline ends came to 14 bases. CDR3 in amino acids: CAISPQAGTNEQFF. As DNA, the CDR3 is TGTGCCATCAGTCCCCAGGCGGGAACCAATGAGCAGTTCTTC.

This clone showed up just once. The chain couples TRBV5-4 to TRBJ2-2; D call uncertain. CDR1 is SGHNT, CDR2 YYREEE, per germline (reference sequence). This CDR3 region has 14 residues. V lost 1 base, J lost 1 base, and 5 bases lay in between. As DNA, the CDR3 is TGTGCCAGCAGCTTGTATAGGAACACCGGGGAGCTGTTTTTT. Residues: CASSLYRNTGELFF.

This clone was detected only a few times. The gene calls are TRBV11-2 and TRBJ2-3; weak D call: TRBD2 (5 bases). Trimming shortened V by 1 base and J by 5 bases, and 10 bases separated the two germline ends. The CDR3 runs to 14 residues. Germline values: CDR1 SGHAT, CDR2 FQNNGV. CDR3 DNA sequence: TGTGCCAGCAGCTTAGGCCCCGGGATAGATACGCAGTATTTT. Translated, it gives CASSLGPGIDTQYF.

This chain connects TRBV14 to TRBJ1-3, with D maybe TRBD1 (6 bases). V shed 7 bases and J shed 0 bases, with 13 bases lying between them. The germline CDR1 and CDR2 sequences are SGHDN and FVKESK. The CDR3 consists of 15 residues. The CDR3 region is CASMRGGRSGNTIYF. CDR3 sequence (DNA): TGTGCCAGCATGAGGGGGGGGCGCTCTGGAAACACCATATATTTT.

The chain has TRBV13 and TRBJ1-1; no clear D. The CDR3 is 14 amino acids. V lost 2 bases, J lost 6 bases, and 13 bases lay in between. The germline V gene has CDR1 PRHDT and CDR2 FYEKMQ (reference sequence). DNA of the CDR3: TGTGCCAGCAGCTTACGAATATTCCGCGCTGAAGCTTTCTTT. This encodes CASSLRIFRAEAFF.

Details on this clone: Other DNA sequences within the sample encode an identical CDR3. The rearrangement uses TRBV4-3 and TRBJ1-5; tentatively, D is TRBD1 (5 bases). V was shortened by 0 bases and J by 2 bases, with 5 bases between the two germline ends. The CDR3 extends over 14 amino acids. Looked up from germline, CDR1 is LGHNA and CDR2 is YSLEER. The CDR3 DNA reads as TGCGCCAGCAGCCAAGACAGGGGCAATCAGCCCCAGCATTTT. This codes for CASSQDRGNQPQHF.

The chain uses TRBV11-3 and TRBJ2-1; 12 bases align to TRBD1. The germline V gene encodes CDR1 SGHNT and CDR2 YENEEA. V shed 5 bases, J shed 4 bases, and the junction held 6 bases outside the gene matches. This CDR3 is built from 16 residues. The CDR3 region has the DNA TGTGCCAGCAGCCAGGGACAGGGGGCAGGTTACAATGAGCAGTTCTTC. Translating gives CASSQGQGAGYNEQFF.

The V call is TRBV2, the J call TRBJ1-5, with D perhaps TRBD1 (6 bases). Germline V gene sequence: CDR1 SNHLY, CDR2 FYNNEI. The length of the CDR3 is 14 residues. Trimming shortened V by 4 bases and J by 3 bases, and 10 bases separated the two germline ends. In nucleotides, the CDR3 is TGTGCCAGCAGTGGGTACAGGGTCAATCAGCCCCAGCATTTT. Translated: CASSGYRVNQPQHF.

V is TRBV7-7 and J is TRBJ2-2, with a tentative D call TRBD2 (5 bases). The V end was cut by 1 base, the J end by 6 bases, with 15 bases between. The CDR3 consists of 16 residues. The germline V gene encodes CDR1 SSHAT and CDR2 FNYEAQ (reference sequence). CDR3 loop: CASSLGASSVSGELFF. For the CDR3, the DNA is TGTGCCAGCAGCTTAGGCGCTAGCTCGGTCTCCGGGGAGCTGTTTTTT.

This chain connects TRBV28 to TRBJ2-1, with TRBD2 as a possible D gene (6 bases). V dropped 5 bases and J dropped 0 bases, with 8 bases sitting between them. The germline CDR1 and CDR2 sequences are MDHEN and SYDVKM. This CDR3 has 14 amino acids. In nucleotides, the CDR3 is TGTGCCAGCAGTCAGGGAGGCTCCTACAATGAGCAGTTCTTC. Encoded protein: CASSQGGSYNEQFF. Complete variable domain (other parts from reference TRBV28 and TRBJ2-1): DVKVTQSSRYLVKRTGEKVFLECVQDMDHENMFWYRQDPGLGLRLIYFSYDVKMKEKGDIPEGYSVSREKKERFSLILESASTNQTSMYLCASSQGGSYNEQFFGPGTRLTVL.

V usage is TRBV7-9 and J usage is TRBJ1-2; 7 positions agree with TRBD1. The germline CDR1 and CDR2 sequences are SEHNR and FQNEAQ (reference sequence). This CDR3 is built from 14 residues. The J segment lost 4 bases and the V segment lost 1 base, leaving 3 bases of the junction unmatched. CDR3 sequence reads: CASSLGGQVYGYTF. The CDR3 DNA reads TGTGCCAGCAGCTTAGGAGGACAGGTCTATGGCTACACCTTC.